This TCR beta chain stems from a study of beta chain features in type 1 diabetes. About the study: Cell yields, gender and age were similar in healthy donors and patients.

On this clone: Its antigen is unknown.

Of the isolated RNA, all was reverse transcribed, and so the sequenced material was expressed TCRB transcripts. Clones were read by immunoSEQ multiplex PCR, and TCRdb kept only the in-frame ones, dropping some. Among approximately 170,000 clones listed, approximately 9.1% were seen once. The V gene's germline CDR1 is MNHEY and CDR2 SVGAGI. The J segment lost 16 bases and the V segment lost 6 bases, leaving 9 bases of the junction unmatched. The length of the CDR3 is 11 residues. Whole-study results and caveats: For TCRB rearrangement, an influence of HLA type remained unresolved here.

Sequenced sample: central memory CD4+ T cells from blood. The clonotype comes from a woman between 18 and 29 years old in good health. The chain combines TRBV6-5 with TRBJ2-1, with 7 positions matching TRBD1. The CDR3 region has the DNA TGTGCCAGCAGACTCGACAGGGTCGTATTCTTC. Translated, it gives CASRLDRVVFF.